This entry lists 18 T cell receptor beta chains sequenced from one sample in a study of blood T cell repertoires in COVID-19. The table came from immunoSEQ multiplex PCR; TCRdb's copy has only in-frame clones and leaves some out. The sample has around 200,000 clones, approximately 81% seen once. Sequencing was carried out using peripheral blood. The receptors were sampled from a woman of 80 years or more with acute or convalescent COVID-19.

This clone came up once. The rearrangement joins TRBV6-2 or TRBV6-3 to TRBJ2-1, with 14 bases matching TRBD2. The V segment lost 2 bases and the J segment 9 bases; nucleotides outside the gene matches: 3. The CDR3 is 15 residues long. Germline CDR1 MNHEY, CDR2 SVGEGT. CDR3 region: CASSYQGLAGAEQFF. In DNA, the CDR3 is TGTGCCAGCAGTTACCAGGGACTAGCGGGAGCTGAGCAGTTCTTC.

The gene calls are TRBV6-1 and TRBJ1-6; the match to TRBD1 covers 7 bases. This CDR3 has 15 amino acids. CDR1 and CDR2 (germline): MNHNS, SASEGT. The trim removed 0 bases at V and 10 bases at J, leaving 6 bases unmatched. The DNA for the CDR3 is TGTGCCAGCAGTGAAGCTAGGCCAGGGGGATCACCCCTCCACTTT. This codes for CASSEARPGGSPLHF.

The sample holds one count of this clone. The chain recombines TRBV9 with TRBJ1-6; TRBD1 might be the D (5 bases). The V gene's germline CDR1 is SGDLS and CDR2 YYNGEE. The CDR3 loop spans 17 amino acids. V gave up 5 bases and J gave up 7 bases, with 22 bases separating them. The chain's CDR3 is CASSSLGGGSPNSPLHF. The DNA of the CDR3 is TGTGCCAGCAGTTCCCTCGGGGGGGGGAGTCCCAATTCACCCCTCCACTTT. The full variable domain, its missing parts supplied by reference TRBV9 and TRBJ1-6, is DSGVTQTPKHLITATGQRVTLRCSPRSGDLSVYWYQQSLDQGLQFLIQYYNGEERAKGNILERFSAQQFPDLHSELNLSSLELGDSALYFCASSSLGGGSPNSPLHFGNGTRLTVT.

The chain has TRBV3-1 (or the pseudogene TRBV3-2) and TRBJ2-7, with 10 bases aligning to TRBD2. J lost 3 bases, V lost 8 bases, and 4 bases had no gene match. The CDR3 runs 13 residues. Germline loops: CDR1 LGHDT, CDR2 YNNKEL (reference sequence). Here the CDR3 DNA reads TGTGCCAGCGGGCTAGCGGGAGTCTACGAGCAGTACTTC. Its translation is CASGLAGVYEQYF.

The chain uses TRBV5-1 and TRBJ2-3; TRBD2 matches 11 bases. CDR1 and CDR2 (germline): SGHRS, YFSETQ. The CDR3 covers 16 residues. V was pared by 4 bases and J by 2 bases, with 6 bases of the junction left unmatched. CDR3 sequence: CASSLSGRGVTDTQYF. In nucleotides, the CDR3 is TGCGCCAGCAGCCTTAGCGGGAGGGGGGTCACAGATACGCAGTATTTT.

This chain connects TRBV3-1 (or the pseudogene TRBV3-2) to TRBJ2-7, with TRBD2 identical over 7 bases. CDR3 size: 16 residues. With 4 bases clipped from V and 3 bases from J, the junction kept 12 bases outside the gene matches. Germline CDR1 reads LGHDT; CDR2 reads YNNKEL (reference sequence). CDR3 coding DNA: TGTGCCAGCAGCCGGGCGACTAGCCCTCATGGCTACGAGCAGTACTTC. Its translation is CASSRATSPHGYEQYF.

V gene TRBV6-6 combines with J gene TRBJ2-7; 11 bases map to TRBD2. The germline gives CDR1 MNHNY, CDR2 SVGAGI (reference sequence). The CDR3 has 14 residues. V was pared by 6 bases and J by 7 bases, with 8 bases of the junction left unmatched. In DNA form, the CDR3 reads TGTGCCAGCAGCTTGACTAGCGGGACGGGGGAGCAGTACTTC. Translating gives CASSLTSGTGEQYF.

The rearrangement links TRBV21-1 to TRBJ1-5; no DNA check was done on the table's D call, TRBD1. TRBV21-1 is a recognized pseudogene. The CDR3 runs to 18 residues. The CDR3 DNA reads TGTGCCAGCAGCAAAGCGCGTCGACAGACAGTCTACAATCAGCCCCAGCATTTT. Translated: CASSKARRQTVYNQPQHF.

The chain uses TRBV5-1 and TRBJ1-2; TRBD1 matches 8 bases. J lost 8 bases, V lost 4 bases, and 4 bases had no gene match. CDR3 length equals 12 residues. Germline V lookup: CDR1 SGHRS, CDR2 YFSETQ. The CDR3 nucleotides read TGCGCCAGCAGCGCCGGACAGGGAGGCTACACCTTC. The encoded protein is CASSAGQGGYTF.

This chain uses TRBV29-1 with TRBJ2-1, with 7 positions matching TRBD2. Losses at the gene ends were 5 bases for V and 9 bases for J; bases not matched to a gene: 13. This CDR3 comprises 14 residues. CDR1 is SQVTM, CDR2 ANQGSEA, per germline. The chain's CDR3 is CSVRTGGSGSEQFF. The CDR3 DNA follows: TGCAGCGTTCGGACTGGCGGGAGTGGTAGTGAGCAGTTCTTC.

The V and J genes are TRBV19 and TRBJ1-2; D uncertain. Trimming took off 5 bases at V and 4 bases at J, with 14 bases between the two ends. The CDR3 covers 14 residues. Germline loops: CDR1 LNHDA, CDR2 SQIVND (reference sequence). The CDR3 nucleotides read TGTGCCAGTAGTGTCCGACATTCCTCCTATGGCTACACCTTC. This encodes CASSVRHSSYGYTF.

J is TRBJ1-1 and V is TRBV7-9, with a tentative D call TRBD1 (5 bases). V was pared by 5 bases and J by 6 bases, with 16 bases between. There are 14 residues in the CDR3. The V gene's germline CDR1 is SEHNR and CDR2 FQNEAQ (reference sequence). In DNA, the CDR3 is TGTGCCAGCAGCCGATTTCAGGGCGCCCCTGAAGCTTTCTTT. This gives the protein CASSRFQGAPEAFF.

The chain employs TRBV19 and TRBJ1-5; 9 positions agree with TRBD1. CDR3 length: 14 amino acids. From germline, CDR1 is LNHDA and CDR2 SQIVND (reference sequence). V lost 5 bases and J lost 4; bases outside the gene matches: 3. This chain's CDR3 is CASSGTGPNQPQHF. The CDR3 bases are TGTGCCAGTAGTGGGACAGGGCCTAATCAGCCCCAGCATTTT.

The chain employs TRBV24-1 and TRBJ2-2; 9 bases agree with TRBD1. Trimming cost V 10 bases and J 2 bases; bases outside gene matches: 10. This CDR3 contains 16 residues. Germline V CDR1 and CDR2: KGHDR, SFDVKD. CDR3 coding DNA: TGTGCCACTTCGCCATCGGGACAGGGCAACACCGGGGAGCTGTTTTTT. It encodes CATSPSGQGNTGELFF.

This chain joins TRBV24-1 and TRBJ2-5; 10 positions agree with TRBD1. Per germline, CDR1 KGHDR and CDR2 SFDVKD. Trimming removed 6 bases from V and 5 bases from J; junction bases left unmatched: 8. CDR3 length: 15 amino acids. The CDR3 DNA reads TGTGCCACCAGTCAAGGACAGGGGGTGTCGGAGACCCAGTACTTC. It translates to CATSQGQGVSETQYF.

This chain joins TRBV6-5 and TRBJ1-2, with TRBD1 matching over 10 bases. CDR1 and CDR2 from the germline V gene are MNHEY and SVGAGI. V lost 5 bases to trimming and J lost 8 bases; unmatched junction nucleotides: 8. The CDR3 covers 14 residues. The CDR3 DNA is TGTGCCAGCAGTACACGACAGGGGGCGCACGGCTACACCTTC. As protein: CASSTRQGAHGYTF.

CDR3 region: CASSSRLGTSELFF. The DNA of the CDR3 is TGCGCCAGCAGCTCCCGTCTAGGGACTAGCGAACTGTTTTTT. V usage is TRBV5-1 and J usage is TRBJ1-4; a possible D gene is TRBD1 (5 bases). The germline V gene encodes CDR1 SGHRS and CDR2 YFSETQ. This CDR3 contains 14 residues. V was cut by 3 bases and J by 12 bases, with 18 bases left in between.

This chain uses TRBV5-1 with TRBJ2-4; D possibly corresponds to TRBD1 (6 bases). In germline, CDR1 is SGHRS, CDR2 YFSETQ. This CDR3 region has 15 residues. Between the trimmed V and J ends, which lost 2 bases and 5 bases, there was a span of 14 bases. The CDR3 loop reads CASSFSPGDQNIQYF. As DNA, the CDR3 is TGCGCCAGCAGCTTCAGTCCAGGGGACCAAAACATTCAGTACTTC.